This TCR beta chain was sequenced during a study of T-cell reconstitution after alpha-beta-depleted transplantation in children. General study points: Once a year had passed after transplant, T-cell counts and diversity came mostly from newly produced T cells. Alpha-beta T cells about two months after transplant reportedly derived from several hundred expanded graft clones. It was surviving recipient T cells and thymic progenitors that gave some patients high TCRbeta diversity at day 60.

Preparation of the TCRbeta library used unique molecular identifiers. TCRdb recomputed calls from the PCR reads with MiXCR, one row per CDR3 protein. The profile covers approximately 1,000,000 distinct CDR3 sequences, with about 30% appearing a single time and about 28% taken by the ten largest. Notes on this clonotype: What it binds is not known.

Per germline, CDR1 MDHEN and CDR2 SYDVKM. This CDR3 has 13 residues. Trimming removed 6 bases from V and 4 bases from J; junction bases left unmatched: 5. The receptor was derived from a boy in the first two years of life who had a stem cell transplant for SCID, so the T cells may come from the graft donor. The input for sequencing was PBMCs, mostly from graft donor cells, taken 360 days after TCRalphabeta/CD19-depleted stem cell transplant. The rearrangement joins TRBV28 to TRBJ1-2, with 7 bases that match TRBD1. As DNA, the CDR3 is TGTGCCAGCAGAAAGACAGGGATCTATGGCTACACCTTC. This sequence encodes CASRKTGIYGYTF.